Presented here are 25 T cell receptor beta chains from one specimen sequenced in a study of T cell responses to AZD1222 COVID-19 vaccine. Sequencing used immunoSEQ multiplex PCR; TCRdb keeps in-frame clones, though not all of them. Of 95,000 to 150,000 clones listed, around 84% are singletons. This sample comprised peripheral blood, obtained on day 0 of AZD1222 vaccination. These receptors all stem from an adult in good health.

The gene calls are TRBV10-1 and TRBJ2-7, with 9 nucleotides matching TRBD2. Germline CDR1 WNHNN, CDR2 SYGVQD (reference sequence). V shed 0 bases, J shed 3 bases, and the junction held 9 bases outside the gene matches. The CDR3 runs 17 residues. The CDR3, as DNA: TGCGCCAGCAGTGAGTCGGTGCGAGCGGGAGGCTTCTACGAGCAGTACTTC. It codes for CASSESVRAGGFYEQYF.

The gene calls are TRBV10-1 and TRBJ2-3; D remains ambiguous. The V end lost 0 bases, the J end lost 2 bases, and 9 bases lay between the germline ends. This CDR3 is built from 15 residues. Germline CDR1 reads WNHNN; CDR2 reads SYGVQD (reference sequence). CDR3 in DNA: TGCGCCAGCAGTGAGTCGTGGCAGGACACAGATACGCAGTATTTT. Translating gives CASSESWQDTDTQYF.

J is TRBJ2-7 and V is TRBV7-9; TRBD1 aligns across 8 bases. Looked up from germline, CDR1 is SEHNR and CDR2 is FQNEAQ (reference sequence). V was clipped by 5 bases and J by 5 bases; unmatched bases: 11. There are 15 residues in the CDR3. For the CDR3, the DNA is TGTGCCAGCAGCGCGCAGGCCCAGGGGGCGGACGAGCAGTACTTC. It specifies CASSAQAQGADEQYF.

The CDR3 spells CATSREWELAGGRDSTDTQYF. The DNA for the CDR3 is TGTGCCACCAGCAGAGAATGGGAACTAGCGGGGGGCCGGGATAGCACAGATACGCAGTATTTT. The chain employs TRBV15 and TRBJ2-3; 12 positions agree with TRBD2. The CDR3 is 21 residues long. V was clipped by 0 bases and J by 0 bases; unmatched bases: 13. CDR1 and CDR2 (germline): LNHNV, YYDKDF (reference sequence).

V gene TRBV5-1 combines with J gene TRBJ2-1, with TRBD2 matching over 8 bases. This CDR3 contains 15 residues. Germline CDR1 and CDR2: SGHRS and YFSETQ. V gave up 4 bases and J gave up 0 bases; unmatched junction bases: 3. The CDR3 is CASSPSGGSYNEQFF. DNA of the CDR3: TGCGCCAGCAGCCCCAGCGGGGGCTCCTACAATGAGCAGTTCTTC.

The gene calls are TRBV5-1 and TRBJ1-1, with 12 bases lining up with TRBD1. CDR3 length: 17 residues. Germline V gives CDR1 SGHRS, CDR2 YFSETQ. Trimming removed 4 bases from V and 5 bases from J; junction bases left unmatched: 12. In DNA form, the CDR3 reads TGCGCCAGCAGCCCCGGGACAGGGGGCTTCGGTTGGACTGAAGCTTTCTTT. Translating it yields CASSPGTGGFGWTEAFF. Filled out from reference TRBV5-1 and TRBJ1-1, the complete variable domain reads KAGVTQTPRYLIKTRGQQVTLSCSPISGHRSVSWYQQTPGQGLQFLFEYFSETQRNKGNFPGRFSGRQFSNSRSEMNVSTLELGDSALYLCASSPGTGGFGWTEAFFGQGTRLTVV.

The chain uses TRBV7-8 and TRBJ2-2, with D uncertain. This CDR3 is 14 amino acids long. Trimming cost V 0 bases and J 6 bases, with 8 bases left between them. The germline CDR1 and CDR2 sequences are SGHVS and FQNEAQ. The CDR3 DNA reads TGTGCCAGCAGCTTAGCTCGGGCATCCGGGGAGCTGTTTTTT. Translated: CASSLARASGELFF.

The CDR3 nucleotides read TGTGCCAGCAGCCCTCGGGGGGGGGACACCGGGGAGCTGTTTTTT. The encoded protein is CASSPRGGDTGELFF. The V and J genes are TRBV4-2 and TRBJ2-2, with 8 bases matching TRBD2. The germline CDR1 and CDR2 sequences are LGHNA and YNFKEQ. The CDR3 has 15 amino acids. V lost 4 bases and J lost 3; bases outside the gene matches: 4.

The chain joins TRBV28 to TRBJ2-7; 9 bases are a match to TRBD2. Germline loops: CDR1 MDHEN, CDR2 SYDVKM. Trimming at V came to 6 bases and at J to 0 bases, leaving 12 bases not matched to a gene. The CDR3 runs 17 residues. The chain's CDR3 is CASRGGGGAFNSYEQYF. The CDR3 nucleotides read TGTGCCAGCAGGGGCGGCGGGGGGGCTTTTAACTCCTACGAGCAGTACTTC.

The J gene is TRBJ2-4, the V gene TRBV12-1; the table's D call, TRBD2, was not checked against the DNA. TRBV12-1 is classified as a pseudogene. The CDR3 runs to 14 residues. CDR3 sequence (DNA): TGTGCCAGCAGCTTTGTCGGGATCAAAAACATTCAGTACTTC. This translates into CASSFVGIKNIQYF.

The gene calls are TRBV5-1 and TRBJ2-2; no clear D. The CDR3 is 11 amino acids. V was cut by 6 bases and J by 4 bases, with 4 bases left in between. Germline V gene lookup returns CDR1 SGHRS and CDR2 YFSETQ. DNA for the CDR3: TGCGCCAGCAAGGGCACCGGGGAGCTGTTTTTT. It is translated as CASKGTGELFF.

The gene calls are TRBV4-2 and TRBJ1-5, with D hard to call. CDR3 length: 13 amino acids. From germline, CDR1 is LGHNA and CDR2 YNFKEQ. V was pared by 1 base and J by 5 bases, with 6 bases between. This CDR3 reads CASSQGHDQPQHF. For the CDR3, the DNA is TGTGCCAGCAGCCAAGGTCATGATCAGCCCCAGCATTTT.

The V gene is TRBV3-1 (or the pseudogene TRBV3-2), the J gene TRBJ2-1; D might be TRBD2 (5 bases). Trimming took off 8 bases at V and 6 bases at J, with 14 bases between the two ends. Germline CDR1 and CDR2: LGHDT and YNNKEL (reference sequence). CDR3 size: 13 residues. DNA for the CDR3: TGTGCCAGCGGGCCCCGCGGAGGCAATGAGCAGTTCTTC. It codes for CASGPRGGNEQFF.

The chain carries TRBV14 and TRBJ2-2, with 7 bases that match TRBD1. CDR3 length: 15 amino acids. With V trimmed by 6 bases and J by 5 bases, 9 bases remained unmatched. Germline assignment: CDR1 SGHDN and CDR2 FVKESK. The CDR3 coding sequence is TGTGCCAGCAGTTTTCGGACAGGCGGGACCGGGGAGCTGTTTTTT. Amino acid sequence: CASSFRTGGTGELFF. Filled out from reference TRBV14 and TRBJ2-2, the complete variable domain reads EAGVTQFPSHSVIEKGQTVTLRCDPISGHDNLYWYRRVMGKEIKFLLHFVKESKQDESGMPNNRFLAERTGGTYSTLKVQPAELEDSGVYFCASSFRTGGTGELFFGEGSRLTVL.

This sequence joins TRBV12-3 or TRBV12-4 and TRBJ2-3, with D hard to call. Trimming pared 6 bases from V and 5 bases from J, leaving 6 bases between. This CDR3 is 11 amino acids long. The CDR3: CASRRGDTQYF. CDR3 in DNA: TGTGCCAGCAGACGAGGAGATACGCAGTATTTT.

V gene TRBV19 combines with J gene TRBJ1-5; 7 positions agree with TRBD1. The V and J ends lost 5 bases and 2 bases, in that order; junction bases with no gene match: 6. Germline V gene lookup returns CDR1 LNHDA and CDR2 SQIVND (reference sequence). The CDR3 is 15 residues long. The CDR3 region is CASSSTGSGNQPQHF. In DNA form, the CDR3 reads TGTGCCAGTAGTTCGACAGGGAGCGGCAATCAGCCCCAGCATTTT.

The chain joins TRBV29-1 to TRBJ2-3, with 11 bases that match TRBD2. CDR1 SQVTM and CDR2 ANQGSEA come from the germline V gene. V was clipped by 7 bases and J by 3 bases; unmatched bases: 24. This CDR3 contains 20 residues. The CDR3 region is CSASIIASGRPPVGTDTQYF. CDR3 DNA sequence: TGCAGCGCCTCCATAATAGCTAGCGGGAGGCCGCCGGTCGGGACAGATACGCAGTATTTT.

V gene TRBV9 combines with J gene TRBJ1-2, with 9 positions matching TRBD1. CDR3 size: 20 residues. The V gene end was trimmed by 1 base and the J gene end by 6 bases; junction bases not matched to a gene: 22. Germline CDR1 reads SGDLS; CDR2 reads YYNGEE. CDR3 in amino acids: CASSVTLGQGPAEDSNGYTF. For the CDR3, the DNA is TGTGCCAGCAGCGTAACTTTGGGACAGGGACCCGCGGAGGACAGTAATGGCTACACCTTC.

This clone was counted once. The rearrangement uses TRBV18 and TRBJ2-3; a possible D gene is TRBD1 (5 bases). This CDR3 has 16 residues. V was pared by 6 bases and J by 1 base, with 17 bases between. Germline values: CDR1 KGHSH, CDR2 LQKENI. The CDR3 sequence: CASSYGQGRGTDTQYF. DNA for the CDR3: TGTGCCAGCTCCTATGGCCAGGGAAGGGGCACAGATACGCAGTATTTT.

In this sample, this clone turned up once. The chain recombines TRBV6-5 with TRBJ1-3, with D unresolved. The CDR3 covers 15 residues. CDR1 MNHEY and CDR2 SVGAGI come from the germline V gene. Trimming cost V 2 bases and J 0 bases, with 8 bases left between them. The CDR3 is CASSYGSRSGNTIYF. In nucleotides, the CDR3 is TGTGCCAGCAGTTACGGTTCCCGCTCTGGAAACACCATATATTTT.

The chain joins TRBV4-1 to TRBJ1-2; D is unclear. The CDR3 has 12 residues. Germline loops: CDR1 MGHRA, CDR2 YSYEKL. Trimming left V 1 base short and J 4 bases short, with 4 bases between. CDR3 sequence reads: CASSQGAYGYTF. The CDR3 DNA follows: TGCGCCAGCAGCCAAGGTGCCTATGGCTACACCTTC.

This chain connects TRBV15 to TRBJ2-5; 9 positions agree with TRBD2. The CDR3 is made up of 19 amino acids. Per germline, CDR1 LNHNV and CDR2 YYDKDF (reference sequence). Unmatched junction bases numbered 15, after V lost 0 bases and J lost 4 bases. In DNA, the CDR3 is TGTGCCACCAGCAGAGACGCCGCGGGAGGGGGGACCCAACGAGAGACCCAGTACTTC. Translating it yields CATSRDAAGGGTQRETQYF.

The rearrangement uses TRBV6-5 and TRBJ2-1; D remains ambiguous. Germline values: CDR1 MNHEY, CDR2 SVGAGI. This CDR3 comprises 13 residues. V was shortened by 7 bases and J by 4 bases, with 11 bases between the two germline ends. DNA for the CDR3: TGTGCCAGCACCCGACGGCAATACAATGAGCAGTTCTTC. Protein sequence: CASTRRQYNEQFF.

The chain has TRBV7-8 and TRBJ1-5; D not certain. This CDR3 has 14 amino acids. From germline, CDR1 is SGHVS and CDR2 FQNEAQ. V lost 5 bases and J 2 bases, leaving 10 bases between the germline ends. CDR3 region: CASSLIHGNQPQHF. The CDR3 bases are TGTGCCAGCAGCCTCATTCACGGCAATCAGCCCCAGCATTTT.

This chain uses TRBV6-5 with TRBJ2-5; TRBD2 is a possible D gene (7 bases). The V gene lost 6 bases and the J gene lost 9 bases, with 20 bases spanning the gap. This CDR3 region has 14 residues. The germline V gene encodes CDR1 MNHEY and CDR2 SVGAGI. The CDR3 region has the DNA TGTGCCAGCAGCCCCCCGGGGGGCAGGTGGGCCCAGTACTTC. The encoded protein is CASSPPGGRWAQYF.